This T cell receptor beta chain was recovered during a study of blood T cell repertoires in COVID-19 (dated by TCRdb to the early 2020s). In the study overall: Samples from collaborators originated in the United States, Italy and Spain and spanned both the acute and convalescent phases of COVID-19. Sample metadata almost always included a de-identified subject ID, COVID-19 status, age in years and sex. Where HLA class I and class II types were available, the types were taken from metadata supplied by the sample provider, not from assay-based typing. The samples were drawn from the first 160 participants of the ongoing ImmuneRACE study and from more than 1,000 subjects provided by 6 global collaborators. The repertoires were released in a freely available public database intended as a resource for research on the immune response to SARS-CoV-2. The dataset comprised deeply sampled blood TCRbeta repertoires from subjects exposed to, actively infected with, or recovered from COVID-19. The material from the prospective study consisted of cDNA or gDNA derived from T cells, B-cell-depleted T cells, or PBMCs.

TCRbeta CDR3 regions were amplified from genomic DNA using the immunoSEQ Assay, a bias-controlled multiplex PCR. Regarding the original processing steps: The number of nucleated cells in each sample was estimated by amplification of reference gene primers within the assay. To quantify the absolute abundance of each unique TCRbeta CDR3 rearrangement, sequence reads were collapsed and filtered. For each sample, productive Simpson clonality was calculated by taking the square root of Simpson's diversity index across productive rearrangements. TCRdb's version of the immuneACCESS table is confined to in-frame rearrangements and falls short of the full clone set. An unresolved V gene accounts for under half of the shortfall where checked; the remainder is of unknown origin. Clonal size and the V and J genes are those of that table, whereas D and trimming came from the DNA. Within this sample are 200,000 or so clones, with over 65% of them counted one time only. Roughly 18% of the sample lies in the top ten.

One collaborating source in Seattle enrolled patients during active infection and followed them longitudinally through the course of disease. Collaborating institutions collected whole blood in K2EDTA tubes following their own protocols. For TCRbeta analysis, collaborators shipped samples in one of three forms: frozen whole blood, isolated PBMCs, or DNA extracted from either of those sample types. Points on this clone: Its cognate antigen has yet to be identified. One base away there is no much larger clone; base qualities are not given.

What the work shows at the level of the full study, not this receptor alone: How much clinical and demographic metadata was included differed by source and by participant, and the metadata was provided uncurated.

Sequencing used peripheral blood. This TCR derives from a person aged 65-85 years with COVID-19, enrolled during active disease.

The CDR3 here reads CASSPTQTAEQYF. The bases read TGTGCCAGCAGCCCCACGCAAACTGCGGAGCAGTACTTC. The rearrangement joined TRBV7-9 to TRBJ2-7, with the D gene not clear enough to name. From the germline V gene (reference sequence), CDR1 is SEHNR and CDR2 is FQNEAQ. The CDR3 goes from the cysteine to the phenylalanine over 13 residues. Just CDR3 DNA is preserved here, 39 bases in frame from base 1. V is reduced by 5 bases and J by 7 bases, leaving a spacing of 15 bases between them. Outside the CDR3, residues come from the reference TRBV7-9 and TRBJ2-7 proteins, so the full variable domain is: DTGVSQNPRHKITKRGQNVTFRCDPISEHNRLYWYRQTLGQGPEFLTYFQNEAQLEKSRLLSDRFSAERPKGSFSTLEIQRTEQGDSAMYLCASSPTQTAEQYFGPGTRLTVT.